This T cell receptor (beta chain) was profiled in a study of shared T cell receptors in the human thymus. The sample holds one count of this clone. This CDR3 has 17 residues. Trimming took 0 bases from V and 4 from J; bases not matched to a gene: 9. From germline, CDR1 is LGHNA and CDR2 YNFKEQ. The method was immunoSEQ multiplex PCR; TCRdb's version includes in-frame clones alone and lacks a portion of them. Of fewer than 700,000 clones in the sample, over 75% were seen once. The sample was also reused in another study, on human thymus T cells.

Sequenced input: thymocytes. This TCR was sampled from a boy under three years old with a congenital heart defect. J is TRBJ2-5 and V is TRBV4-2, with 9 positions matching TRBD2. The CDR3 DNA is TGTGCCAGCAGCCAAGATCGAAGACTAGCGGAGCCAGAGACCCAGTACTTC. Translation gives CASSQDRRLAEPETQYF.